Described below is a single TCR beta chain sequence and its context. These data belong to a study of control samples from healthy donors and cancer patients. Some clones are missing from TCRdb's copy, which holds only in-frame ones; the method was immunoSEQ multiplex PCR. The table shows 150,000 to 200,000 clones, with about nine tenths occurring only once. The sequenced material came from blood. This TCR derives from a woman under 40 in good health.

This chain's CDR3 is CASSLGTGALEQYF. CDR3 nucleotide sequence: TGCGCCAGCAGCTTGGGAACAGGGGCACTCGAGCAGTACTTC. The rearrangement joins TRBV5-1 to TRBJ2-7, with 7 bases lining up with TRBD1. Germline CDR1 reads SGHRS; CDR2 reads YFSETQ. The CDR3 length is 14 residues. With V trimmed by 0 bases and J by 6 bases, 6 bases remained unmatched.